A selection of T cell receptor beta chains follows, all from one sample in a study of beta chain features in type 1 diabetes. Profiled with immunoSEQ multiplex PCR; TCRdb holds only in-frame clones, not every one. There are 600,000 or so clones in the sample; around 12% occur only once, and around 0.12% lies in the top ten. The sample comprised naive CD4+ T cells from blood. The receptor set was obtained from a young man with type 1 diabetes. The CDR3 runs from the conserved cysteine through the conserved F or W. The order of the fields is D gene, J gene, V gene, clone size, CDR3 DNA, CDR3 protein. D genes are given only for firm matches. Clone size, where shown, is once, few, many, or a class for clones that have expanded.

-,TRBJ1-3,TRBV30,-,TGTGCCTGGAGTGTAAGTGGAATCAGCTCTGGAAACACCATATATTTT,CAWSVSGISSGNTIYF
-,TRBJ1-2,TRBV29-1,few,TGCAGCGTTGTGACCACTAGCTATGGCTACACCTTC,CSVVTTSYGYTF
TRBD1,TRBJ1-1,TRBV7-3,-,TGTGCCAGCAGCCTACAGGGGGCGGCGGTCACTGAAGCTTTCTTT,CASSLQGAAVTEAFF
-,TRBJ2-3,TRBV20-1,-,TGCAGTGCTCCTCTTGGAGATACGCAGTATTTT,CSAPLGDTQYF
TRBD1,TRBJ2-1,TRBV9,-,TGTGCCAGCAGCGCGGACAGGAGCTCCTACAATGAGCAGTTCTTC,CASSADRSSYNEQFF
-,TRBJ2-5,TRBV7-2,few,TGTGCCAGCAGCGCCCGACGAACCCAAGAGACCCAGTACTTC,CASSARRTQETQYF
-,TRBJ1-6,TRBV7-2,few,TGTGCCAGCAGCCGTGAACAGGGAGTTAATTCACCCCTCCACTTT,CASSREQGVNSPLHF
TRBD2,TRBJ2-1,TRBV14,few,TGTGCCAGCAGCCGAGGACTAGCGGGGGGACCCAATGAGCAGTTCTTC,CASSRGLAGGPNEQFF
-,TRBJ2-3,TRBV18,few,TGTGCCAGCTCACCACCGGGGCTGCGTTCCTTCACAGATACGCAGTATTTT,CASSPPGLRSFTDTQYF
-,TRBJ2-1,TRBV14,-,TGTGCCAGCAGCCCTCAGCTGGCCTCCTACAATGAGCAGTTCTTC,CASSPQLASYNEQFF
-,TRBJ2-6,TRBV7-2,-,TGTGCCAGCAGCATGGACAGCTCTGGGGCCAACGTCCTGACTTTC,CASSMDSSGANVLTF
-,TRBJ1-1,TRBV7-2,few,TGTGCCAGCAGCTCCTCGAACAAGGACGGAGCTTTCTTT,CASSSSNKDGAFF
-,TRBJ1-2,TRBV6-1,few,TGTGCCAGCACCCCTGGGTCGGGGGCGATCATTGGCTACACCTTC,CASTPGSGAIIGYTF
-,TRBJ1-6,TRBV14,many,TGTGCCAGCAGCCATCTATCACAGGGCGCGGATTCACCCCTCCACTTT,CASSHLSQGADSPLHF
-,TRBJ2-7,TRBV30,-,TGTGCCTGGGACCGTGGAAACTACGAGCAGTACTTC,CAWDRGNYEQYF
-,TRBJ1-3,TRBV14,-,TGTGCCAGCAGCCAAGGACACTCTGGAAACACCATATATTTT,CASSQGHSGNTIYF
TRBD1,TRBJ1-5,TRBV29-1,-,TGCAGCGTCGGTGGGACAGGGAACGATCAGCCCCAGCATTTT,CSVGGTGNDQPQHF
-,TRBJ1-2,TRBV7-9,few,TGTGCCAGCAGCCTCAACGGGGCCGGTGGCTACACCTTC,CASSLNGAGGYTF
TRBD1,TRBJ1-2,TRBV6-6,-,TGTGCCAGCAGTTACGAGAGGGGGCGACGCGGCTACACCTTC,CASSYERGRRGYTF
-,TRBJ2-7,TRBV11-2,-,TGTGCCAGCAGCTTAAAGGGCGGGCAGTACTTC,CASSLKGGQYF
-,TRBJ2-3,TRBV5-1,-,TGCGCCAGCAGCTTGGGTGGGCTACCCACAGATACGCAGTATTTT,CASSLGGLPTDTQYF
TRBD2,TRBJ2-1,TRBV7-6,-,TGTGCCAGCAGCTTGGCTAGCGGGGGGTACAATGAGCAGTTCTTC,CASSLASGGYNEQFF
TRBD2,TRBJ2-5,TRBV6-5,few,TGTGCCAGCAGTCCCACGGGGGGGACCCAGTACTTC,CASSPTGGTQYF
-,TRBJ1-2,TRBV4-3,-,TGCGCCAGCAGCCAAGAGCGGGGTAGCAACTATGGCTACACCTTC,CASSQERGSNYGYTF
TRBD2,TRBJ2-5,TRBV5-1,few,TGCGCCAGCAGCTGGGGGACTAGCGGCGGCATCCAAGAGACCCAGTACTTC,CASSWGTSGGIQETQYF
-,TRBJ1-1,TRBV19,few,TGTGCCAGTAGTATCGAGGTGAACACTGAAGCTTTCTTT,CASSIEVNTEAFF
-,TRBJ2-4,TRBV7-2,-,TGTGCCAGCAGCTTAGCGGCAAGCACCTCGAACATTCAGTACTTC,CASSLAASTSNIQYF
TRBD2,TRBJ2-3,TRBV19,-,TGTGCCAGCGCGAGCCGGACTAGCGGGCGCACAGATACGCAGTATTTT,CASASRTSGRTDTQYF
-,TRBJ1-6,TRBV4-3,-,TGCGCCAGCAGCCAAGATCCACCGGGGAATTCACCCCTCCACTTT,CASSQDPPGNSPLHF
-,TRBJ2-7,TRBV18,once,TGTGCCAGCTCACCAGACTACGAGCAGTACTTC,CASSPDYEQYF
TRBD1,TRBJ1-1,TRBV19,-,TGTGCCAGTAGTATATGGGACAGGGGGAACACTGAAGCTTTCTTT,CASSIWDRGNTEAFF
-,TRBJ1-2,TRBV7-6,few,TGTGCCAGCAGCTTAAATGAGGCCAGTAGCTATGGCTACACCTTC,CASSLNEASSYGYTF
-,TRBJ1-3,TRBV7-2,-,TGTGCCAGCAGCCCACAGTACTCTGGAAACACCATATATTTT,CASSPQYSGNTIYF
-,TRBJ1-1,TRBV2,few,TGTGCCAGCAGTGATGGGCAGGGTAACACTGAAGCTTTCTTT,CASSDGQGNTEAFF
-,TRBJ2-7,TRBV5-1,-,TGCGCCAGCAGCTTGTGGCAGGGGAGTTCCTACGAGCAGTACTTC,CASSLWQGSSYEQYF
-,TRBJ1-2,TRBV28,-,TGTGCCAGCAGTACCGGACAGAATAACTATGGCTACACCTTC,CASSTGQNNYGYTF
-,TRBJ1-6,TRBV25-1,-,TGTGCCAGCAGTGAATTCGGTCCCTCGGGACATTCACCCCTCCACTTT,CASSEFGPSGHSPLHF
-,TRBJ1-3,TRBV19,few,TGTGCCAGTAGTATTTCTTCTGGAAACACCATATATTTT,CASSISSGNTIYF
-,TRBJ2-7,TRBV5-1,few,TGCGCCAGCAGCGCGTCATGGACCCCCACGGAGCAGTACTTC,CASSASWTPTEQYF
TRBD2,TRBJ2-5,TRBV7-2,few,TGTGCCAGCAGCTTAGCGTCAGCGGGGGGCCAAGAGACCCAGTACTTC,CASSLASAGGQETQYF
TRBD1,TRBJ2-5,TRBV18,-,TGTGCCAGCTCACCGGGGACAGGGGTAGAGACCCAGTACTTC,CASSPGTGVETQYF
-,TRBJ1-4,TRBV5-1,-,TGCGCCAGTCGTCGGAACGAAAAACTGTTTTTT,CASRRNEKLFF
-,TRBJ2-7,TRBV11-2,few,TGTGCCAGCAGCTTAGATCGGGCTTACGAGCAGTACTTC,CASSLDRAYEQYF
-,TRBJ2-2,TRBV21-1,-,TGTGCCAGCAGCAAATGGGCCGAGCGGCCCGGGGAGCTGTTTTTT,CASSKWAERPGELFF
-,TRBJ2-2,TRBV9,few,TGTGCCAGCAGCGTGGACAGTTCGAACACCGGGGAGCTGTTTTTT,CASSVDSSNTGELFF
TRBD1,TRBJ2-3,TRBV2,few,TGTGCCAGCAGTGTGGCAGGGGGCGTCGCAGATACGCAGTATTTT,CASSVAGGVADTQYF
TRBD1,TRBJ2-7,TRBV5-4,few,TGCGCCAGCAGCCAGCGGGGACAGGGCATCTACGAGCAGTACTTC,CASSQRGQGIYEQYF
-,TRBJ1-1,TRBV4-1,-,TGCGCCAGCAGCCAGAGGGCTATGAACACTGAAGCTTTCTTT,CASSQRAMNTEAFF
-,TRBJ2-1,TRBV7-2,-,TGTGCCAGCAGCTTAGATCGGGTGGGGAATGAGCAGTTCTTC,CASSLDRVGNEQFF
TRBD1,TRBJ2-7,TRBV6-5,-,TGTGCCAGCAGTTACTTGACAGGGTCCACCTACGAGCAGTACTTC,CASSYLTGSTYEQYF